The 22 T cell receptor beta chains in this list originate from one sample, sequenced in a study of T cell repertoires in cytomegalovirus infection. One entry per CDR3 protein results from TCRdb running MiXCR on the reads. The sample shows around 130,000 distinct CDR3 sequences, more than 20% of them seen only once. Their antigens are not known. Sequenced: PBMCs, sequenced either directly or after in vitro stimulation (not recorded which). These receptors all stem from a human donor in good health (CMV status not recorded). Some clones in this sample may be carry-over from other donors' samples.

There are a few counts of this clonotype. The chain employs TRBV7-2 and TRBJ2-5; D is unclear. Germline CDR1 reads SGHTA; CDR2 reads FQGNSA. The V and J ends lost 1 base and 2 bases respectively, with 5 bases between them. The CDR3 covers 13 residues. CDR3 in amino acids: CASSLVSQETQYF. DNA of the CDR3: TGTGCCAGCAGCTTAGTTTCGCAAGAGACCCAGTACTTC. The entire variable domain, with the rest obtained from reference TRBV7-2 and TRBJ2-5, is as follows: GAGVSQSPSNKVTEKGKDVELRCDPISGHTALYWYRQSLGQGLEFLIYFQGNSAPDKSGLPSDRFSAERTGGSVSTLTIQRTQQEDSAVYLCASSLVSQETQYFGPGTRLLVL.

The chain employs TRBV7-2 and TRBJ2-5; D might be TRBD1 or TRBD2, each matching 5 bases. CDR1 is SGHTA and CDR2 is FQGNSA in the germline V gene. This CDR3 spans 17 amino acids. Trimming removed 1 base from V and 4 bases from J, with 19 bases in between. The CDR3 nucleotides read TGTGCCAGCAGCTTAGGCCCCCTGAGGGGTACCGGAGAGACCCAGTACTTC. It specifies CASSLGPLRGTGETQYF.

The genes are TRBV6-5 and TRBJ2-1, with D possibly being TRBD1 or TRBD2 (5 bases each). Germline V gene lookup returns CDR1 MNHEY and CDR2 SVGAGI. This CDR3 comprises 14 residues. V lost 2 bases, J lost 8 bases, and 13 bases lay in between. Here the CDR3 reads CASSYQGPLDEQFF. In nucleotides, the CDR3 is TGTGCCAGCAGTTACCAGGGACCCCTCGATGAGCAGTTCTTC.

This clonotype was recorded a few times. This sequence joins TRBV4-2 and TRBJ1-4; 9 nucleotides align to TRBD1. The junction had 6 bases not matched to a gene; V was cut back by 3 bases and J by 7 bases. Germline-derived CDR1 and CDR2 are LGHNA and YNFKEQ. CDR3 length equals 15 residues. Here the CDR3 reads CASSQETGGREKLFF. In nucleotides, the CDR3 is TGTGCCAGCAGCCAGGAAACAGGGGGCCGTGAAAAACTGTTTTTT.

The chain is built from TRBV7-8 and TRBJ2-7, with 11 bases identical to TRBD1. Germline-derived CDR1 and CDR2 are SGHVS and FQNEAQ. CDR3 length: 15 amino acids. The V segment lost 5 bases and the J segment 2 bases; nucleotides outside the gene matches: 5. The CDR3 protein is CASSRRTGGTYEQYF. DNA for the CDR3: TGTGCCAGCAGCCGTCGGACAGGGGGCACCTACGAGCAGTACTTC.

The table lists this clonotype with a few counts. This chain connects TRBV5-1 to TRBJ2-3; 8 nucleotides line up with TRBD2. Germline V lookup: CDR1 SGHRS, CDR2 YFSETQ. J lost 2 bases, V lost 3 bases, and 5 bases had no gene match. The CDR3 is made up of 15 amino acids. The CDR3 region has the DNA TGCGCCAGCAGCTCGGAGCGGGAGATCACAGATACGCAGTATTTT. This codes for CASSSEREITDTQYF. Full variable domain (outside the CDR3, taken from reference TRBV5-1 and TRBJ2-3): KAGVTQTPRYLIKTRGQQVTLSCSPISGHRSVSWYQQTPGQGLQFLFEYFSETQRNKGNFPGRFSGRQFSNSRSEMNVSTLELGDSALYLCASSSEREITDTQYFGPGTRLTVL.

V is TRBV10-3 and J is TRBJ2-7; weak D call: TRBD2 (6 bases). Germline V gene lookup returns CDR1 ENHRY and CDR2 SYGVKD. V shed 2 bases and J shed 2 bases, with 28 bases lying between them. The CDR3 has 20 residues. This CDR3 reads CAISEGGDSAGWGTTYEQYF. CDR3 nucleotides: TGTGCCATCAGTGAGGGAGGGGATTCGGCAGGGTGGGGCACCACCTACGAGCAGTACTTC.

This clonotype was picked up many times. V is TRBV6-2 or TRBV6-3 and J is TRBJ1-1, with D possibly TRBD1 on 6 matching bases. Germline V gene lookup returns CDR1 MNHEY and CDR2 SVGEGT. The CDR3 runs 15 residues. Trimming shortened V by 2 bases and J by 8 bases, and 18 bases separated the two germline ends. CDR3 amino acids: CASSYQPSGQGEAFF. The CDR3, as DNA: TGTGCCAGCAGTTACCAACCCTCGGGGCAGGGGGAAGCTTTCTTT.

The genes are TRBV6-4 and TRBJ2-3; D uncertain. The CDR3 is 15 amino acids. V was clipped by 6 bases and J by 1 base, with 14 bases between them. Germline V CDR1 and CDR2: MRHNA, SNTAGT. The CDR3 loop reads CASSATRDGTDTQYF. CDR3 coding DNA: TGTGCCAGCAGCGCTACCAGAGACGGCACAGATACGCAGTATTTT.

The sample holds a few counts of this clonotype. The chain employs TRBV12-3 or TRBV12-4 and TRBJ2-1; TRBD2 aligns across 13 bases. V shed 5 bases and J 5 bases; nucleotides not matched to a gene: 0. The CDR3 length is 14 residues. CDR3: CASSGTSGDNEQFF. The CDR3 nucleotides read TGTGCCAGCAGTGGGACTAGCGGGGACAATGAGCAGTTCTTC.

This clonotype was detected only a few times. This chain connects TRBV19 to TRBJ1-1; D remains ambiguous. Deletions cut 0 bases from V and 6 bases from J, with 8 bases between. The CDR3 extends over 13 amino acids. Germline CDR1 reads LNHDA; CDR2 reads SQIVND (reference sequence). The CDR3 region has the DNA TGTGCCAGTAGTATAGAGGGTCGGGCTGAAGCTTTCTTT. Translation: CASSIEGRAEAFF.

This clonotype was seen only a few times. The CDR3 DNA is TGCGCCAGCAGGGAGGGAGTAGGAAATCAGCCCCAGCATTTT. Protein product: CASREGVGNQPQHF. The chain links TRBV10-2 to TRBJ1-5; D ambiguous. V was pared by 6 bases and J by 4 bases, with 13 bases between. Germline CDR1 and CDR2: WSHSY and SAAADI. The CDR3 spans 14 residues.

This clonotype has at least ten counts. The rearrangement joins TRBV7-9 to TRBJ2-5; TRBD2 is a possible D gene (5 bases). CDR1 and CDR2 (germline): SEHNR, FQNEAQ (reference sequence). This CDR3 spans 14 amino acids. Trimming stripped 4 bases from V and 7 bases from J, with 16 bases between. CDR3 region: CASSSEAAVRTQYF. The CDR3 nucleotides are TGTGCCAGCAGCTCGGAGGCTGCGGTACGGACCCAGTACTTC.

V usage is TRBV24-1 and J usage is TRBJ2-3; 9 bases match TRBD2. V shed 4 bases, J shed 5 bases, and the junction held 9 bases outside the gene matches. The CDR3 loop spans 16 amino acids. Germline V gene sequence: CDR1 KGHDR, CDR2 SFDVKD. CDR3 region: CATSDPDAGGEDTQYF. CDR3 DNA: TGTGCCACCAGTGACCCCGACGCGGGAGGGGAAGATACGCAGTATTTT.

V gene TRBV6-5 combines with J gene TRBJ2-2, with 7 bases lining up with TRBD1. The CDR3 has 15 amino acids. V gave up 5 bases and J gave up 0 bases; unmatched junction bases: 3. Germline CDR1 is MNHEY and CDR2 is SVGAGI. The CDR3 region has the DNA TGTGCCAGCAGTCTCGACAGGGCGAACACCGGGGAGCTGTTTTTT. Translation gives CASSLDRANTGELFF.

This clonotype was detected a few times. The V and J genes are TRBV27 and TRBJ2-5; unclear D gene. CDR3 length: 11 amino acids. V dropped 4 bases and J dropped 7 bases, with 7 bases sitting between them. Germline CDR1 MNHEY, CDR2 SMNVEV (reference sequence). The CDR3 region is CASSYMGTQYF. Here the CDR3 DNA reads TGTGCCAGCAGTTACATGGGGACCCAGTACTTC.

The CDR3 protein is CASSPPDRYEQFF. CDR3 DNA: TGTGCCAGCAGCCCCCCTGATCGGTATGAGCAGTTCTTC. The chain has TRBV7-2 and TRBJ2-1, with D unresolved. The CDR3 runs 13 residues. The germline V gene has CDR1 SGHTA and CDR2 FQGNSA. Trimming pared 5 bases from V and 8 bases from J, leaving 13 bases between.

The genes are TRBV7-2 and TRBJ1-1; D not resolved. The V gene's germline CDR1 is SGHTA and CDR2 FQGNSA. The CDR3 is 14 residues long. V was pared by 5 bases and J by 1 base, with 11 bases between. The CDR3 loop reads CASSLLYPNTEAFF. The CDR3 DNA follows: TGTGCCAGCAGCCTGCTTTACCCGAACACTGAAGCTTTCTTT. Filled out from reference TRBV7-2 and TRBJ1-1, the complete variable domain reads GAGVSQSPSNKVTEKGKDVELRCDPISGHTALYWYRQSLGQGLEFLIYFQGNSAPDKSGLPSDRFSAERTGGSVSTLTIQRTQQEDSAVYLCASSLLYPNTEAFFGQGTRLTVV.

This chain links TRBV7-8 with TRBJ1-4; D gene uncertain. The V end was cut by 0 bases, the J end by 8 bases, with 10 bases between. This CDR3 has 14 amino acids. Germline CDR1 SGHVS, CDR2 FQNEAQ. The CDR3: CASSLAPGLEKLFF. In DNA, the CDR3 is TGTGCCAGCAGCTTAGCCCCGGGTCTCGAAAAACTGTTTTTT. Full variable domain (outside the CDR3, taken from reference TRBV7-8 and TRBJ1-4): GAGVSQSPRYKVAKRGQDVALRCDPISGHVSLFWYQQALGQGPEFLTYFQNEAQLDKSGLPSDRFFAERPEGSVSTLKIQRTQQEDSAVYLCASSLAPGLEKLFFGSGTQLSVL.

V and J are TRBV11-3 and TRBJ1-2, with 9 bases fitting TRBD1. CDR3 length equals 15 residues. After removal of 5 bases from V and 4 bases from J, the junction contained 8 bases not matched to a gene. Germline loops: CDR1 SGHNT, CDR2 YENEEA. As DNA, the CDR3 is TGTGCCAGCAGCCTCGGGGACAGGGACGGCTATGGCTACACCTTC. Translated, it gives CASSLGDRDGYGYTF.

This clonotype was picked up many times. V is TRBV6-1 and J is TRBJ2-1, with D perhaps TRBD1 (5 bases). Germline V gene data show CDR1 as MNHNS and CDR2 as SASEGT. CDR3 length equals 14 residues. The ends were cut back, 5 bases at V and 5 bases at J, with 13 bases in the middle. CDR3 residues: CASSRTTGHNEQFF. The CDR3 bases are TGTGCCAGCAGTAGGACAACCGGTCACAATGAGCAGTTCTTC.

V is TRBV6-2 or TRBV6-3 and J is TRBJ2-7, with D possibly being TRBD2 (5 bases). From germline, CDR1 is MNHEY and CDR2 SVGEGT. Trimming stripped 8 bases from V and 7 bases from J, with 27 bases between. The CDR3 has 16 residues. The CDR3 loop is CASESRFLAQEDEQYF. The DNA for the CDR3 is TGTGCCAGCGAGAGTCGTTTTCTAGCTCAAGAGGATGAGCAGTACTTC.